This is a list of T cell receptor beta chains from one sample in a study of shared T cell receptors in the human thymus. Profiled with immunoSEQ multiplex PCR; TCRdb holds only in-frame clones, not every one. The table has about 380,000 clones, approximately 95% seen once. The sample was thymocytes. Source of these receptors: a human donor. Both conserved end residues are part of each CDR3. The D gene is left open where the match is weak. The listing skips clone size in some rows; elsewhere it reads once, few, many or a size class.

NA	TRBV9	TRBJ2-3	TRBD2	CASSVGLGREATDTQYF	TGTGCCAGCAGCGTAGGGTTGGGGCGGGAGGCCACAGATACGCAGTATTTT
NA	TRBV6-5	TRBJ2-7	TRBD2	CASSRASGRLYEQYF	TGTGCCAGCAGTCGCGCTAGCGGGAGGTTGTACGAGCAGTACTTC
NA	TRBV5-1	TRBJ1-1	NA	CASSLRQIMNTEAFF	TGCGCCAGCAGCTTGAGGCAGATCATGAACACTGAAGCTTTCTTT
NA	TRBV28	TRBJ2-1	NA	CASSSPGQGNCNEQFF	TGTGCCAGCAGTTCCCCCGGTCAGGGGAATTGCAATGAGCAGTTCTTC
NA	TRBV14	TRBJ2-1	TRBD2	CASSPLADNEQFF	TGTGCCAGCAGCCCCCTAGCGGACAATGAGCAGTTCTTC
once	TRBV4-1	TRBJ2-6	NA	CASSQDRWGTGANVLTF	TGCGCCAGCAGCCAAGATCGATGGGGAACTGGGGCCAACGTCCTGACTTTC
NA	TRBV2	TRBJ2-7	TRBD2	CASIGKRLAEWRGYEQYF	TGTGCCAGCATCGGAAAGCGACTAGCGGAGTGGAGGGGCTACGAGCAGTACTTC
NA	TRBV27	TRBJ1-2	TRBD1	CASSINFRGRHYGYTF	TGTGCCAGCAGTATTAACTTCAGGGGGCGGCACTATGGCTACACCTTC
NA	TRBV6-5	TRBJ1-3	NA	CASSLTRVRNTIYF	TGTGCCAGCAGCCTCACCAGGGTTAGAAACACCATATATTTT
once	TRBV11-2	TRBJ2-7	NA	CASSLLPGSSSYEQYF	TGTGCCAGCAGCTTATTACCGGGAAGTAGTTCCTACGAGCAGTACTTC
NA	TRBV27	TRBJ2-1	TRBD2	CASSPRLAVYNEQFF	TGTGCCAGCAGTCCTCGACTAGCGGTGTACAATGAGCAGTTCTTC
NA	TRBV19	TRBJ2-1	NA	CASRGPRHSSYNEQFF	TGTGCCAGTAGAGGGCCGCGGCACAGCTCCTACAATGAGCAGTTCTTC
NA	TRBV5-6	TRBJ2-2	NA	CASSWGFGQGGTGELFF	TGTGCCAGCAGCTGGGGGTTCGGGCAGGGAGGCACCGGGGAGCTGTTTTTT
NA	TRBV25-1	TRBJ2-1	NA	CASSALGRTNEQFF	TGTGCCAGCAGTGCCCTGGGACGAACTAATGAGCAGTTCTTC
NA	TRBV27	TRBJ1-1	NA	CASKRKSGGTEAFF	TGTGCCAGCAAGAGGAAGAGTGGGGGCACTGAAGCTTTCTTT
few	TRBV18	TRBJ1-1	NA	CASPGPSPFTEAFF	TGTGCCAGCCCGGGACCGAGTCCTTTCACTGAAGCTTTCTTT
NA	TRBV7-3	TRBJ2-3	NA	CASSIISTDTQYF	TGTGCCAGCAGCATTATTAGCACAGATACGCAGTATTTT
NA	TRBV6-5	TRBJ2-1	TRBD1	CASSPGQRAYNEQFF	TGTGCCAGCAGCCCGGGACAGCGCGCCTACAATGAGCAGTTCTTC
few	TRBV4-2	TRBJ2-3	TRBD2	CASSPGGSTDTQYF	TGTGCCAGCAGCCCCGGGGGGAGTACAGATACGCAGTATTTT
NA	TRBV15	TRBJ2-1	TRBD1	CATSRDPQGAAYNEQFF	TGTGCCACCAGCAGAGACCCACAGGGGGCAGCCTACAATGAGCAGTTCTTC
NA	TRBV19	TRBJ2-4	TRBD2	CASSIVPSIGQRLAGDKNIQYF	TGTGCCAGTAGTATAGTCCCCTCGATAGGTCAGAGACTAGCGGGAGACAAAAACATTCAGTACTTC
NA	TRBV5-1	TRBJ1-4	NA	CASSRGGEWNEKLFF	TGCGCCAGCAGCCGAGGAGGGGAATGGAATGAAAAACTGTTTTTT
NA	TRBV9	TRBJ1-1	NA	CASNFVRGRLNTEAFF	TGTGCCAGCAATTTTGTTAGGGGACGCTTGAACACTGAAGCTTTCTTT
NA	TRBV28	TRBJ2-7	TRBD1	CASSLTGMPTYEQYF	TGTGCCAGCAGTTTGACAGGGATGCCCACCTACGAGCAGTACTTC
NA	TRBV27	TRBJ2-6	NA	CASRERWINSGANVLTF	TGTGCCAGCAGAGAAAGGTGGATTAACTCTGGGGCCAACGTCCTGACTTTC
NA	TRBV9	TRBJ2-5	NA	CASSRTGKQETQYF	TGTGCCAGCAGCAGGACCGGAAAACAAGAGACCCAGTACTTC
once	TRBV28	TRBJ1-3	TRBD1	CASSSTGEGGNTIYF	TGTGCCAGCAGTTCTACAGGGGAGGGTGGAAACACCATATATTTT
NA	TRBV27	TRBJ2-7	TRBD1	CASSFGPGQGLYEQYF	TGTGCCAGCAGTTTCGGTCCGGGACAGGGGCTCTACGAGCAGTACTTC
NA	TRBV15	TRBJ2-7	NA	CATSRGAPFSSYEQYF	TGTGCCACCAGCAGAGGGGCTCCCTTCAGCTCCTACGAGCAGTACTTC
few	TRBV28	TRBJ1-3	NA	CASSLYPGNTIYF	TGTGCCAGCAGTTTATACCCCGGAAACACCATATATTTT
NA	TRBV28	TRBJ2-7	NA	CASSFSTGKIYFSYEQYF	TGTGCCAGCAGTTTTAGTACGGGAAAGATCTACTTCTCCTACGAGCAGTACTTC
NA	TRBV4-3	TRBJ2-7	TRBD2	CASSQDPASGRAISYEQYF	TGCGCCAGCAGCCAAGATCCGGCTAGCGGGAGGGCCATCTCCTACGAGCAGTACTTC
NA	TRBV5-6	TRBJ2-2	TRBD2	CASSLHSGRGGKLTGELFF	TGTGCCAGCAGCCTGCATAGCGGGAGGGGTGGGAAGTTAACCGGGGAGCTGTTTTTT
NA	TRBV4-1	TRBJ1-6	NA	CASSQDRRSYLSSPLHF	TGCGCCAGCAGCCAAGATCGTCGTAGTTATTTGAGTTCACCCCTCCACTTT
NA	TRBV7-6	TRBJ2-1	TRBD1	CASSLAGGEDEQFF	TGTGCCAGCAGCTTAGCAGGGGGCGAGGATGAGCAGTTCTTC
NA	TRBV2	TRBJ2-1	TRBD2	CARGLAGPTYNEQFF	TGTGCCAGAGGACTAGCGGGGCCCACCTACAATGAGCAGTTCTTC
NA	TRBV7-8	TRBJ2-1	TRBD2	CASSLPSRTSGDYNEQFF	TGTGCCAGCAGCTTGCCCTCCCGGACTAGCGGTGACTACAATGAGCAGTTCTTC
NA	TRBV5-1	TRBJ2-1	TRBD2	CASSSLPLAGAYNEQFF	TGCGCCAGCAGCTCGCTCCCTTTAGCGGGAGCCTACAATGAGCAGTTCTTC
NA	TRBV10-1	TRBJ2-1	TRBD2	CASSERRREAGSEQFF	TGCGCCAGCAGTGAGAGGCGGCGGGAGGCTGGGAGTGAGCAGTTCTTC
NA	TRBV27	TRBJ2-5	TRBD1	CASSPGTGGAPYQETQYF	TGTGCCAGCAGTCCAGGGACAGGGGGAGCGCCGTACCAAGAGACCCAGTACTTC
NA	TRBV28	TRBJ2-7	NA	CASSLPPTGTPYEQYF	TGTGCCAGCAGTTTACCCCCTACCGGTACCCCCTACGAGCAGTACTTC
NA	TRBV2	TRBJ2-7	TRBD1	CASFTGGPLEQYF	TGTGCCAGCTTTACAGGGGGTCCTCTGGAGCAGTACTTC